The text below deals with one T cell receptor (beta chain). In the original processing: Scientists estimated how many nucleated cells there were by amplifying reference gene primers. Measured with immunoSEQ multiplex PCR; TCRdb has only the in-frame clones, and not every one. Clone size and the V and J calls come from that table; the DNA yielded D and trimming. This sample has 75,000 to 100,000 clones; approximately 87% occur once, and the top ten carry roughly an eighth. These data originate in a study of blood T cell repertoires in COVID-19. At the level of the study: The United States, Italy and Spain provided the acute and convalescent COVID-19 samples. The cDNA or gDNA used as material had been derived from T cells, B-cell-depleted T cells, or PBMCs.

Germline trimming cut 4 bases from V and 6 bases from J; bases unmatched to any gene: 6. The germline CDR1 and CDR2 sequences are SGDLS and YYNGEE. The CDR3 has 15 residues. The TCR was taken from a human donor in a cohort sampled during active COVID-19. Sequenced input: peripheral blood. The rearrangement uses TRBV9 and TRBJ2-1; TRBD2 matches at 11 bases. This chain's CDR3 is CASSISGGAFNEQFF. Here the CDR3 DNA reads TGTGCCAGCAGCATTAGCGGGGGGGCCTTCAATGAGCAGTTCTTC. Full variable domain (outside the CDR3, taken from reference TRBV9 and TRBJ2-1): DSGVTQTPKHLITATGQRVTLRCSPRSGDLSVYWYQQSLDQGLQFLIQYYNGEERAKGNILERFSAQQFPDLHSELNLSSLELGDSALYFCASSISGGAFNEQFFGPGTRLTVL.